The 22 T cell receptor beta chains reported below all come from one sample, sequenced in a study of CD8+CD57+ T cells in acquired aplastic anemia. It was genomic DNA that served as the template for profiling TCR beta VDJ and CDR3. TCRdb fed the reads into MiXCR, producing one record per CDR3 protein. The sample lists about 130,000 distinct CDR3 sequences, more than 40% occurring once. The sequencing sample was made of sorted CD4+, CD8+, or CD8+CD57+ T cells (not recorded which) from PBMCs. These receptors all stem from a human donor in good health, serving as a control.

There are many counts of this clonotype. The chain links TRBV14 to TRBJ2-6; D ambiguous. The CDR3 is made up of 19 amino acids. The ends were cut back, 4 bases at V and 0 bases at J, with 19 bases in the middle. The germline CDR1 and CDR2 sequences are SGHDN and FVKESK. CDR3 nucleotide sequence: TGTGCCAGCAGCCCCCCCGGGCCCTCGGGTGACTCTGGGGCCAACGTCCTGACTTTC. It codes for CASSPPGPSGDSGANVLTF.

Ten or more counts support this clonotype. The J gene is TRBJ2-6, the V gene TRBV13; TRBD1 is a possible D gene (5 bases). V was clipped by 1 base and J by 2 bases, with 9 bases between them. From germline, CDR1 is PRHDT and CDR2 FYEKMQ (reference sequence). The CDR3 is made up of 16 amino acids. The CDR3 sequence is CASSLVLGPGANVLTF. For the CDR3, the DNA is TGTGCCAGCAGCTTAGTGCTGGGGCCTGGGGCCAACGTCCTGACTTTC.

This clonotype has ten or more counts. The V call is TRBV6-2 or TRBV6-3, the J call TRBJ1-5; weak D call: TRBD1 (6 bases). This CDR3 contains 12 residues. V was pared by 0 bases and J by 16 bases, with 13 bases between. The germline V gene has CDR1 MNHEY and CDR2 SVGEGT. CDR3: CASSYSTGAKHF. The CDR3 nucleotides read TGTGCCAGCAGTTACTCGACAGGCGCGAAACATTTT.

On this clonotype: An end of the junction does not agree with germline; a read error may underlie this. The gene calls are TRBV10-3 and TRBJ2-7; 8 bases line up with TRBD1. The germline V gene encodes CDR1 ENHRY and CDR2 SYGVKD. The CDR3 contains 15 residues. The CDR3 region is CASSSQGATSYEQYF. In DNA form, the CDR3 reads TGTGCCAGCAGTTCCCAGGGGGCAACGTCCTACGAGCAGTACTTC.

In its sample, this clonotype was seen many times. The CDR3 DNA follows: TGCAGTGCTAGAGACAGGATGAACACTGAAGCTTTCTTT. It codes for CSARDRMNTEAFF. The chain combines TRBV20-1 with TRBJ1-1; no firm D call. Germline CDR1 DFQATT, CDR2 SNEGSKA (reference sequence). CDR3 length: 13 residues. Between the trimmed V and J ends, which lost 0 bases and 0 bases, there was a span of 5 bases.

A note on this clonotype: The junction does not match germline at one end; this may be a read error. This chain links TRBV2 with TRBJ2-5, with D perhaps TRBD1 (5 bases). This CDR3 has 15 amino acids. The germline CDR1 and CDR2 sequences are SNHLY and FYNNEI. In DNA form, the CDR3 reads TGCGCCAGCAGTGGAGCCCAGGGCCTGCTGGGGACCCAGTACTTC. Its protein is CASSGAQGLLGTQYF.

There are a few counts of this clonotype. The V gene is TRBV10-3, the J gene TRBJ2-7; no firm D call. Trimming pared 3 bases from V and 6 bases from J, leaving 6 bases between. The CDR3 has 11 residues. Germline CDR1 is ENHRY and CDR2 is SYGVKD. The CDR3 region is CAISERAEQYF. In nucleotides, the CDR3 is TGTGCCATCAGTGAAAGGGCCGAGCAGTACTTC.

This clonotype was seen many times. This chain connects TRBV7-7 to TRBJ2-3, with 13 positions matching TRBD2. The CDR3 is 16 amino acids. Germline CDR1 and CDR2: SSHAT and FNYEAQ (reference sequence). V dropped 5 bases and J dropped 1; count of bases not matched to a gene: 3. CDR3 amino acids: CASSDGTSGGTDTQYF. CDR3 nucleotide sequence: TGTGCCAGCAGCGACGGGACTAGCGGGGGCACAGATACGCAGTATTTT.

This clonotype occurred once. The chain uses TRBV15 and TRBJ2-1, with 8 positions matching TRBD2. Germline CDR1 reads LNHNV; CDR2 reads YYDKDF (reference sequence). The CDR3 length is 17 residues. The trim removed 0 bases at V and 7 bases at J, leaving 11 bases unmatched. The CDR3 sequence: CATSRDRGERGMNEQFF. The CDR3 region has the DNA TGTGCCACCAGCAGAGACCGGGGTGAGCGGGGGATGAATGAGCAGTTCTTC.

The V and J genes are TRBV11-2 and TRBJ2-7, with 9 bases fitting TRBD2. V lost 0 bases, J lost 4 bases, and 4 bases stayed unmatched. Germline CDR1 is SGHAT and CDR2 is FQNNGV. This CDR3 contains 15 residues. The CDR3 loop is CASSLDSGSTYEQYF. The DNA of the CDR3 is TGTGCCAGCAGCTTAGATAGCGGGAGTACGTACGAGCAGTACTTC. Filled out from reference TRBV11-2 and TRBJ2-7, the complete variable domain reads EAGVAQSPRYKIIEKRQSVAFWCNPISGHATLYWYQQILGQGPKLLIQFQNNGVVDDSQLPKDRFSAERLKGVDSTLKIQPAKLEDSAVYLCASSLDSGSTYEQYFGPGTRLTVT.

The chain joins TRBV6-5 to TRBJ2-1, with 11 nucleotides matching TRBD1. This CDR3 region has 18 residues. Germline CDR1 reads MNHEY; CDR2 reads SVGAGI. Germline trimming cut 2 bases from V and 9 bases from J; bases unmatched to any gene: 15. CDR3 loop: CASSYPLGGRDRGGEQFF. The CDR3 DNA is TGTGCCAGCAGTTACCCTCTGGGGGGGCGGGACAGGGGGGGTGAGCAGTTCTTC.

The V gene is TRBV20-1, the J gene TRBJ1-2; the D gene is possibly TRBD1 (5 bases). This CDR3 comprises 11 residues. The ends were cut back, 3 bases at V and 9 bases at J, with 11 bases in the middle. The V gene's germline CDR1 is DFQATT and CDR2 SNEGSKA (reference sequence). In DNA, the CDR3 is TGCAGTGCTAGGGGACGGTTAAGCTACACCTTC. Its protein product is CSARGRLSYTF.

V usage is TRBV2 and J usage is TRBJ1-1, with unresolved D. The germline V gene has CDR1 SNHLY and CDR2 FYNNEI. The CDR3 is made up of 11 amino acids. V was pared by 8 bases and J by 1 base, with 5 bases between. The CDR3 DNA is TGTGCCAGCGGACCGAACACTGAAGCTTTCTTT. Amino acid sequence: CASGPNTEAFF.

This chain connects TRBV25-1 to TRBJ1-2; D gene ambiguous. Germline values: CDR1 MGHDK, CDR2 SYGVNS. V lost 5 bases to trimming and J lost 3 bases, with 10 bases between them. The CDR3 spans 13 residues. The CDR3: CASSRDIYYGYTF. CDR3 sequence (DNA): TGTGCCAGCAGTCGCGACATTTACTATGGCTACACCTTC.

Details on this clonotype: A clone one base away is much larger, so this may be a read error. CDR3 nucleotides: TGTGCCAGCGGGCCAGGAAACTATGGCTACACCTTC. Encoded protein: CASGPGNYGYTF. The V gene is TRBV9, the J gene TRBJ1-2; D is ambiguous. This CDR3 contains 12 residues. V was shortened by 7 bases and J by 2 bases, with 9 bases between the two germline ends. Germline CDR1 is SGDLS and CDR2 is YYNGEE. The whole variable domain, filled in from reference TRBV9 and TRBJ1-2, reads DSGVTQTPKHLITATGQRVTLRCSPRSGDLSVYWYQQSLDQGLQFLIQYYNGEERAKGNILERFSAQQFPDLHSELNLSSLELGDSALYFCASGPGNYGYTFGSGTRLTVV.

This chain connects TRBV15 to TRBJ1-1; D perhaps matches TRBD1 (5 bases). The ends were cut back, 0 bases at V and 1 base at J, with 9 bases in the middle. This CDR3 comprises 15 residues. CDR1 and CDR2 (germline): LNHNV, YYDKDF (reference sequence). CDR3 loop: CATSRDTTGNTEAFF. The CDR3 DNA sequence: TGTGCCACCAGCAGAGATACTACAGGGAACACTGAAGCTTTCTTT. The full variable domain, in which reference TRBV15 and TRBJ1-1 provide the parts outside the CDR3, is DAMVIQNPRYQVTQFGKPVTLSCSQTLNHNVMYWYQQKSSQAPKLLFHYYDKDFNNEADTPDNFQSRRPNTSFCFLDIRSPGLGDTAMYLCATSRDTTGNTEAFFGQGTRLTVV.

This clonotype was observed a few times. A much larger clone differs by one base, so this may be a read error. This chain uses TRBV4-3 with TRBJ2-4; D is possibly TRBD2 (5 bases). The CDR3 has 13 residues. Germline CDR1 and CDR2: LGHNA and YSLEER. Trimming removed 3 bases from V and 13 bases from J, with 16 bases in between. The CDR3 region is CASSQSSEGEQYF. CDR3 DNA: TGCGCCAGCAGCCAGAGTAGCGAGGGTGAGCAGTACTTC.

This clonotype occurred many times. The CDR3 reads CASSQATYDGYTF. The CDR3, as DNA: TGTGCCAGCAGCCAAGCGACCTACGATGGCTACACCTTC. This sequence joins TRBV3-1 and TRBJ1-2, with D uncertain. Trimming stripped 1 base from V and 6 bases from J, with 9 bases between. Germline values: CDR1 LGHDT, CDR2 YNNKEL (reference sequence). The CDR3 spans 13 residues. Full variable domain (rest looked up from reference TRBV3-1 and TRBJ1-2): DTAVSQTPKYLVTQMGNDKSIKCEQNLGHDTMYWYKQDSKKFLKIMFSYNNKELIINETVPNRFSPKSPDKAHLNLHINSLELGDSAVYFCASSQATYDGYTFGSGTRLTVV.

The CDR3 DNA is TGTGCCAGCAGCTTAGGTAAAGGGTCCTTCGGCTACACCTTC. Its protein is CASSLGKGSFGYTF. V usage is TRBV11-2 and J usage is TRBJ1-2; D is uncertain. There are 14 residues in the CDR3. Trimming cost V 1 base and J 8 bases, with 14 bases left between them. Germline V gene sequence: CDR1 SGHAT, CDR2 FQNNGV.

The gene calls are TRBV2 and TRBJ2-7; tentative D call: TRBD2 (5 bases). The V gene lost 7 bases and the J gene lost 1 base, with 8 bases spanning the gap. The CDR3 covers 12 residues. Germline-derived CDR1 and CDR2 are SNHLY and FYNNEI. The CDR3 loop is CASKSGSYEQYF. For the CDR3, the DNA is TGTGCCAGCAAGTCGGGATCCTACGAGCAGTACTTC. The full variable domain, completed using reference TRBV2 and TRBJ2-7, is EPEVTQTPSHQVTQMGQEVILRCVPISNHLYFYWYRQILGQKVEFLVSFYNNEISEKSEIFDDQFSVERPDGSNFTLKIRSTKLEDSAMYFCASKSGSYEQYFGPGTRLTVT.

The chain couples TRBV19 to TRBJ1-2; the D gene is possibly TRBD1 (6 bases). This CDR3 has 14 residues. Between the trimmed V and J ends, which lost 2 bases and 3 bases, there was a span of 10 bases. The germline CDR1 and CDR2 sequences are LNHDA and SQIVND (reference sequence). DNA for the CDR3: TGTGCCAGTAGTATACAGGGGCATGACTATGGCTACACCTTC. It encodes CASSIQGHDYGYTF.

The V call is TRBV4-1, the J call TRBJ1-1; D remains ambiguous. Germline V gene lookup returns CDR1 MGHRA and CDR2 YSYEKL. The germline V and J ends were trimmed by 0 bases and 1 base, with 9 bases remaining between them. The CDR3 totals 15 residues. CDR3 bases: TGCGCCAGCAGCCAAGATGAGGCAGAGAACACTGAAGCTTTCTTT. It is translated as CASSQDEAENTEAFF.